This T cell receptor beta chain was sequenced during a study of OX40 agonist ivuxolimab in advanced cancers. The assay was immunoSEQ multiplex PCR, and TCRdb's table has in-frame clones only and misses some. In the table there are some 59,000 clones, 85% to 90% of which are singletons. The receptor was derived from an adult with an advanced solid tumor such as melanoma, head and neck, liver or kidney cancer. This material consisted of CD4+ or CD8+ T cells sorted from blood, taken in a trial of the OX40 agonist ivuxolimab.

Here the CDR3 DNA reads TGCGCCAGCAGCACGGCGGGGGGTTCCGCCTACAATGAGCAGTTCTTC. Encoded protein: CASSTAGGSAYNEQFF. The rearrangement links TRBV4-1 to TRBJ2-1; 8 nucleotides align to TRBD2. The CDR3 covers 16 residues. CDR1 is MGHRA, CDR2 YSYEKL, per germline. V gave up 5 bases and J gave up 2 bases; unmatched junction bases: 8.